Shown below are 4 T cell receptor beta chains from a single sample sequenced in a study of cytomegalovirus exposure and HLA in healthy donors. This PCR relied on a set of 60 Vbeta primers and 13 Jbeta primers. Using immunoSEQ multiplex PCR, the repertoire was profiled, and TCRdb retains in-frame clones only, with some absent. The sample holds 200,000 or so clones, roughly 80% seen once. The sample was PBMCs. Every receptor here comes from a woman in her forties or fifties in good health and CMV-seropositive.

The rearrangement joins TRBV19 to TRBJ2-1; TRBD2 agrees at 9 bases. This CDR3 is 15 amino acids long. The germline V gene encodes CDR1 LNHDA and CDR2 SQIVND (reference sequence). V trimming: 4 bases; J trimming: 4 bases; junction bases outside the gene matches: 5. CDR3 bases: TGTGCCAGTAGTAATAGCGGGAGAGGTTACAATGAGCAGTTCTTC. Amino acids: CASSNSGRGYNEQFF. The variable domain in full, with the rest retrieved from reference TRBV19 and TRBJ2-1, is DGGITQSPKYLFRKEGQNVTLSCEQNLNHDAMYWYRQDPGQGLRLIYYSQIVNDFQKGDIAEGYSVSREKKESFPLTVTSAQKNPTAFYLCASSNSGRGYNEQFFGPGTRLTVL.

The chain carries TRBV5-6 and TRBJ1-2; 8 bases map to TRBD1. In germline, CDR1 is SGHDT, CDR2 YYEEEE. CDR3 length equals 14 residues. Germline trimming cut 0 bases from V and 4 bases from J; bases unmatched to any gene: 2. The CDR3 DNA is TGTGCCAGCAGCTTGGGGACAGGGAGCTATGGCTACACCTTC. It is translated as CASSLGTGSYGYTF.

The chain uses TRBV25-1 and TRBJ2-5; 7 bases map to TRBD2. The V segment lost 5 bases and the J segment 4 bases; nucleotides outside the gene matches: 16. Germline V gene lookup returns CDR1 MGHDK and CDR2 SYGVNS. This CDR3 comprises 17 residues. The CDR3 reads CASSLADNPPSAETQYF. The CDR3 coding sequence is TGTGCCAGCAGTCTAGCGGATAACCCTCCGAGCGCAGAGACCCAGTACTTC.

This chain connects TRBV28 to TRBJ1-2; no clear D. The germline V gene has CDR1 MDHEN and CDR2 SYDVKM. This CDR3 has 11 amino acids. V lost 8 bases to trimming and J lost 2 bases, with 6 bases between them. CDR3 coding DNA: TGTGCCAGCTGTAGCAACTATGGCTACACCTTC. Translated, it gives CASCSNYGYTF.